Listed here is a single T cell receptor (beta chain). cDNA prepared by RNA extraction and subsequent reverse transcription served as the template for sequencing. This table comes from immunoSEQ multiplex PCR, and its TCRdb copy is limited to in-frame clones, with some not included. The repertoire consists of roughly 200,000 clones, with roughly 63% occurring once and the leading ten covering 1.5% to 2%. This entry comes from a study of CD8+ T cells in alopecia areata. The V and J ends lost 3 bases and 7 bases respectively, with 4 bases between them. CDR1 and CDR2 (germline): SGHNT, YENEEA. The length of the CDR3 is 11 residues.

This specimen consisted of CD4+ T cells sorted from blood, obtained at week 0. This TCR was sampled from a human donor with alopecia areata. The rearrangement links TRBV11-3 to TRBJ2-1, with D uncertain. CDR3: CASSLVNEQFF. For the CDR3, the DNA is TGTGCCAGCAGCTTGGTAAATGAGCAGTTCTTC. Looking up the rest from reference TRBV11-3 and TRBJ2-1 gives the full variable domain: EAGVVQSPRYKIIEKKQPVAFWCNPISGHNTLYWYLQNLGQGPELLIRYENEEAVDDSQLPKDRFSAERLKGVDSTLKIQPAELGDSAVYLCASSLVNEQFFGPGTRLTVL.